The entry below gives a single T cell receptor beta chain sequence along with its context. After removal of 3 bases from V and 12 bases from J, the junction contained 19 bases not matched to a gene. This CDR3 comprises 19 residues. Preparation of the TCRbeta library involved a method that used unique molecular identifiers. MiXCR was run by TCRdb on the PCR reads, yielding one entry per CDR3 protein. The sample carries 350,000 to 450,000 distinct CDR3 sequences, around 21% recorded once. This specimen comes from a study of T-cell reconstitution after alpha-beta-depleted transplantation in children. Here the sequenced sample was PBMCs from the stem cell graft donor, taken from the stem cell graft. This TCR derives from a human donor who donated a stem cell graft to a child with acute myeloid leukemia. The chain recombines TRBV12-3 or TRBV12-4 with TRBJ2-1; TRBD2 matches at 14 bases. As DNA, the CDR3 is TGTGCCAGCAGTTTCTCCACCGGGGGGCGACTAGCGGGAGGGCCTCGGCAGTTCTTC. Protein sequence: CASSFSTGGRLAGGPRQFF.